The 11 T cell receptor beta chains below come from one sample, sequenced in a study of blood T cell repertoires in COVID-19. The table came from immunoSEQ multiplex PCR; TCRdb's copy has only in-frame clones and leaves some out. This table holds 45,000 to 55,000 clones, roughly 87% found once. The sequenced sample was peripheral blood. These receptor sequences come from a man aged 50 or older with active COVID-19.

The CDR3 coding sequence is TGTGCCAGCGGACAGGGGGGGAACACCGGGGAGCTGTTTTTT. As protein: CASGQGGNTGELFF. This chain connects TRBV9 to TRBJ2-2; 10 bases are shared with TRBD1. The CDR3 has 14 amino acids. The trim removed 7 bases at V and 1 base at J, leaving 1 base unmatched. Germline lookup yields CDR1 SGDLS and CDR2 YYNGEE.

The chain links TRBV4-3 to TRBJ1-5; maybe TRBD1 (5 bases). The germline CDR1 and CDR2 sequences are LGHNA and YSLEER. There are 14 residues in the CDR3. V lost 0 bases and J 8 bases, leaving 11 bases between the germline ends. The CDR3 nucleotides read TGCGCCAGCAGCCAAGACCAGGGAAGGAAGCCCCAGCATTTT. Translated, it gives CASSQDQGRKPQHF.

This clone has more than one count but fewer than ten. The chain employs TRBV6-2 or TRBV6-3 and TRBJ2-7; maybe TRBD1 (5 bases). The ends were cut back, 3 bases at V and 9 bases at J, with 15 bases in the middle. The V gene's germline CDR1 is MNHEY and CDR2 SVGEGT. The CDR3 covers 13 residues. CDR3 protein: CASSYDSRSRQYF. The CDR3 DNA sequence: TGTGCCAGCAGTTATGACAGTAGAAGTCGGCAGTACTTC.

CDR3 region: CASSYSGARSEKLFF. The CDR3 nucleotides are TGTGCCAGCAGTTACTCTGGGGCCCGGAGTGAAAAACTGTTTTTT. The chain employs TRBV6-5 and TRBJ1-4, with D possibly being TRBD1 (5 bases). The V end lost 0 bases, the J end lost 7 bases, and 12 bases lay between the germline ends. The CDR3 is 15 residues long. Germline V CDR1 and CDR2: MNHEY, SVGAGI.

This chain's CDR3 is CSVVGETYEQYF. The CDR3, as DNA: TGCAGCGTTGTTGGGGAGACCTACGAGCAGTACTTC. The chain combines TRBV29-1 with TRBJ2-7, with a possible D match to TRBD2 (5 bases). The germline V gene has CDR1 SQVTM and CDR2 ANQGSEA. The CDR3 extends over 12 amino acids. V lost 4 bases, J lost 2 bases, and 9 bases lay in between.

The chain employs TRBV5-1 and TRBJ2-7, with 7 bases that match TRBD1. CDR1 is SGHRS, CDR2 YFSETQ, per germline. The V gene end was trimmed by 4 bases and the J gene end by 6 bases; junction bases not matched to a gene: 10. The length of the CDR3 is 14 residues. The CDR3: CASSPGTDATEQYF. CDR3 coding DNA: TGCGCCAGCAGCCCTGGGACAGATGCGACCGAGCAGTACTTC.

The V and J genes are TRBV28 and TRBJ2-3; the match to TRBD1 covers 9 bases. There are 15 residues in the CDR3. J lost 6 bases, V lost 6 bases, and 10 bases had no gene match. The germline gives CDR1 MDHEN, CDR2 SYDVKM. The CDR3 loop is CASRLGTGRGDTQYF. CDR3 sequence (DNA): TGTGCCAGCAGACTTGGGACAGGGAGAGGGGATACGCAGTATTTT.

V usage is TRBV6-5 and J usage is TRBJ2-3; 11 bases match TRBD1. Germline assignment: CDR1 MNHEY and CDR2 SVGAGI. V was pared by 7 bases and J by 2 bases, with 5 bases of the junction left unmatched. The CDR3 has 15 residues. Written as DNA, the CDR3 is TGTGCCAGCAAGGACAGGGGGCGCCCCACAGATACGCAGTATTTT. It translates to CASKDRGRPTDTQYF.

The chain carries TRBV28 and TRBJ1-4; TRBD1 matches 9 bases. This CDR3 has 15 residues. Germline V CDR1 and CDR2: MDHEN, SYDVKM. The V and J ends lost 5 bases and 5 bases, in that order; junction bases with no gene match: 6. The CDR3 DNA follows: TGTGCCAGCAGTCTCACAGGGGGCCCAAATGAAAAACTGTTTTTT. Translating gives CASSLTGGPNEKLFF.

This clone appeared a single time. The rearrangement joins TRBV19 to TRBJ2-7; D not resolved. Germline CDR1 LNHDA, CDR2 SQIVND (reference sequence). V was trimmed by 4 bases and J by 6 bases, leaving 13 bases between them. This CDR3 contains 13 residues. The CDR3 nucleotides are TGTGCCAGTAGTACCTTGTCTCGCAGCGAGCAGTACTTC. Residues: CASSTLSRSEQYF.

This chain links TRBV28 with TRBJ2-4, with D tentatively TRBD1 (7 bases). Germline loops: CDR1 MDHEN, CDR2 SYDVKM. The CDR3 totals 15 residues. The V and J ends lost 2 bases and 5 bases respectively, with 13 bases between them. The CDR3 nucleotides read TGTGCCAGCAGTTTAATCAGGGGGGACGAAAACATTCAGTACTTC. This sequence encodes CASSLIRGDENIQYF. Filled out from reference TRBV28 and TRBJ2-4, the complete variable domain reads DVKVTQSSRYLVKRTGEKVFLECVQDMDHENMFWYRQDPGLGLRLIYFSYDVKMKEKGDIPEGYSVSREKKERFSLILESASTNQTSMYLCASSLIRGDENIQYFGAGTRLSVL.